These 4 T cell receptor beta chains were sequenced from one sample in a study of cytomegalovirus exposure and HLA in healthy donors. 13 Jbeta primers and 60 Vbeta primers were used for the PCR. Assay: immunoSEQ multiplex PCR; the TCRdb copy retains only in-frame clones and omits some. The sample holds about 210,000 clones; roughly four fifths are singletons and the top ten take 3.4%. The material sequenced was PBMCs. These receptors all come from a man aged 35-49 years in good health and CMV-seropositive.

V usage is TRBV4-1 and J usage is TRBJ2-7; 10 bases agree with TRBD1. The CDR3 is made up of 18 amino acids. J lost 5 bases, V lost 1 base, and 14 bases had no gene match. CDR1 and CDR2 from the germline V gene are MGHRA and YSYEKL. CDR3 in amino acids: CASSQGRRRQGAKNEQYF. CDR3 DNA: TGCGCCAGCAGCCAAGGGAGGCGCAGACAGGGGGCTAAGAACGAGCAGTACTTC.

The rearrangement links TRBV25-1 to TRBJ2-1, with TRBD2 identical over 7 bases. The CDR3 runs 14 residues. V trimming: 3 bases; J trimming: 8 bases; junction bases outside the gene matches: 7. Germline assignment: CDR1 MGHDK and CDR2 SYGVNS. The DNA for the CDR3 is TGTGCCAGCAGTGAGAGGAGGACTAGGGATGAGCAGTTCTTC. Translated, it gives CASSERRTRDEQFF.

This clone was recorded once. The J gene is TRBJ2-7, the V gene TRBV30, with TRBD2 as a possible D gene (7 bases). The V gene lost 5 bases and the J gene lost 6 bases, with 20 bases spanning the gap. The CDR3 covers 14 residues. Germline V gene lookup returns CDR1 GTSNPN and CDR2 SVGIG (reference sequence). Written as DNA, the CDR3 is TGTGCCTGGGCGGAGGGGGGGGGCCGAGGCGAGCAGTACTTC. It codes for CAWAEGGGRGEQYF.

In its sample, this clone was seen a few times. The chain joins TRBV29-1 to TRBJ2-1; TRBD2 matches 10 bases. J gave up 4 bases and V 4 bases, and 13 bases lay outside the gene matches. Germline V gene lookup returns CDR1 SQVTM and CDR2 ANQGSEA. The CDR3 totals 17 residues. The CDR3 coding sequence is TGCAGCGTTGGGGGGACTAGCGCCTGGAGACGGTACAATGAGCAGTTCTTC. Protein: CSVGGTSAWRRYNEQFF.